Shown below are 14 T cell receptor beta chains from a single sample sequenced in a study of T cells after yellow fever vaccination. MiXCR was run by TCRdb on the 5' RACE reads, yielding one entry per CDR3 protein. The data hold over 300,000 distinct CDR3 sequences, with approximately 3.9% observed a single time. This sample comprised PBMCs, obtained on the day of the yellow fever booster vaccination. Receptor source: a man between 18 and 29 years old who received the YFV17D yellow fever vaccine.

This clonotype has more than one count but fewer than ten. The rearrangement links TRBV2 to TRBJ1-5; D gene unclear. Germline V lookup: CDR1 SNHLY, CDR2 FYNNEI. The ends were cut back, 1 base at V and 0 bases at J, with 10 bases in the middle. CDR3 length equals 16 residues. The CDR3 sequence is CASSEVAGNSNQPQHF. The CDR3, as DNA: TGTGCCAGCAGTGAAGTGGCAGGAAATAGCAATCAGCCCCAGCATTTT.

This chain links TRBV6-5 with TRBJ2-1, with 10 bases matching TRBD1. The CDR3 is 15 residues long. The V gene end was trimmed by 2 bases and the J gene end by 10 bases; junction bases not matched to a gene: 8. The germline gives CDR1 MNHEY, CDR2 SVGAGI. CDR3 sequence reads: CASSYAGTGVGEQFF. The CDR3 nucleotides read TGTGCCAGCAGTTACGCCGGGACAGGGGTGGGAGAGCAGTTCTTC.

The chain links TRBV5-1 to TRBJ2-1, with unresolved D. The ends were cut back, 5 bases at V and 7 bases at J, with 13 bases in the middle. Germline V CDR1 and CDR2: SGHRS, YFSETQ. The CDR3 has 13 residues. CDR3 sequence (DNA): TGCGCCAGCAGGCCCCTAAACGGTAATGAGCAGTTCTTC. Translation gives CASRPLNGNEQFF.

This rearrangement joins TRBV2 to TRBJ2-7, with D possibly matching TRBD1 (6 bases). The length of the CDR3 is 12 residues. CDR1 SNHLY and CDR2 FYNNEI come from the germline V gene. With 8 bases removed from V and 2 bases from J, the gap between germline ends came to 10 bases. The CDR3 sequence is CASRGTPYEQYF. The CDR3 DNA reads TGTGCCAGCCGAGGGACACCCTACGAGCAGTACTTC.

This clonotype came up a few times. The rearrangement joins TRBV7-2 to TRBJ2-1; D remains unclear. V was trimmed by 1 base and J by 2 bases, leaving 15 bases between them. The germline gives CDR1 SGHTA, CDR2 FQGNSA. This CDR3 region has 17 residues. The CDR3 loop is CASSLDLAGVAYNEQFF. The CDR3, as DNA: TGTGCCAGCAGCTTAGATCTCGCTGGGGTAGCCTACAATGAGCAGTTCTTC. Full variable domain (rest looked up from reference TRBV7-2 and TRBJ2-1): GAGVSQSPSNKVTEKGKDVELRCDPISGHTALYWYRQSLGQGLEFLIYFQGNSAPDKSGLPSDRFSAERTGGSVSTLTIQRTQQEDSAVYLCASSLDLAGVAYNEQFFGPGTRLTVL.

The rearrangement uses TRBV16 and TRBJ1-1; the match to TRBD1 covers 7 bases. The length of the CDR3 is 13 residues. J lost 8 bases, V lost 6 bases, and 9 bases had no gene match. Germline V lookup: CDR1 KGHSY, CDR2 FQNENV. This CDR3 reads CASRRQGLGEAFF. The CDR3 DNA sequence: TGTGCCAGCAGACGACAGGGCCTCGGCGAAGCTTTCTTT.

In its sample, this clonotype was seen many times. This chain links TRBV20-1 with TRBJ2-2; 8 nucleotides match TRBD2. With 2 bases clipped from V and 9 bases from J, the junction kept 8 bases outside the gene matches. This CDR3 contains 14 residues. Germline V gene lookup returns CDR1 DFQATT and CDR2 SNEGSKA (reference sequence). The CDR3 sequence is CSARPSFSGRELFF. The CDR3 DNA is TGCAGTGCTAGACCCTCATTTAGCGGGAGGGAGCTGTTTTTT.

This clonotype appeared a few times. The chain carries TRBV7-2 and TRBJ2-5; D is ambiguous. Looked up from germline, CDR1 is SGHTA and CDR2 is FQGNSA. Trimming left V 2 bases short and J 7 bases short, with 5 bases between. This CDR3 region has 11 residues. The CDR3 protein is CASSLRTTQYF. CDR3 sequence (DNA): TGTGCCAGCAGCTTACGTACGACCCAGTACTTC.

The sample holds many counts of this clonotype. CDR3 amino acids: CASSLRLAGAHEQFF. CDR3 coding DNA: TGTGCCAGCAGCTTGAGGCTAGCGGGCGCGCATGAGCAGTTCTTC. This rearrangement joins TRBV5-4 to TRBJ2-1; TRBD2 matches 8 bases. This CDR3 has 15 residues. Germline V gene sequence: CDR1 SGHNT, CDR2 YYREEE (reference sequence). V shed 1 base and J 8 bases; nucleotides not matched to a gene: 8. Full variable domain (rest looked up from reference TRBV5-4 and TRBJ2-1): ETGVTQSPTHLIKTRGQQVTLRCSSQSGHNTVSWYQQALGQGPQFIFQYYREEENGRGNFPPRFSGLQFPNYSSELNVNALELDDSALYLCASSLRLAGAHEQFFGPGTRLTVL.

This clonotype has a count of ten or more. The chain carries TRBV29-1 and TRBJ2-1; 9 bases are a match to TRBD1. This CDR3 spans 14 amino acids. Germline CDR1 SQVTM, CDR2 ANQGSEA. Trimming cost V 3 bases and J 3 bases; bases outside gene matches: 3. CDR3 sequence: CSVEGTGHYNEQFF. As DNA, the CDR3 is TGCAGCGTTGAGGGGACAGGGCACTACAATGAGCAGTTCTTC.

This clonotype showed up many times. V is TRBV5-6 and J is TRBJ2-1; TRBD2 matches at 8 bases. The CDR3 extends over 15 amino acids. Germline lookup yields CDR1 SGHDT and CDR2 YYEEEE. Trimming took 5 bases from V and 7 from J; bases not matched to a gene: 11. CDR3 protein: CASRGPAGDRNEQFF. DNA for the CDR3: TGTGCCAGCAGGGGTCCAGCGGGGGATAGGAATGAGCAGTTCTTC.

This clonotype was recorded many times. The V gene is TRBV5-5, the J gene TRBJ2-3; 9 bases align to TRBD2. This CDR3 has 16 residues. Trimming at V came to 0 bases and at J to 6 bases, leaving 8 bases not matched to a gene. Germline CDR1 and CDR2: SGHKS and YYEKEE (reference sequence). CDR3 sequence reads: CASSLEAGGWTDTQYF. DNA of the CDR3: TGTGCCAGCAGCTTGGAAGCGGGGGGCTGGACTGATACGCAGTATTTT.

This clonotype was observed at least ten times. The chain joins TRBV7-9 to TRBJ2-1; a weak D match, TRBD1 (5 bases). Germline CDR1 SEHNR, CDR2 FQNEAQ (reference sequence). V was clipped by 3 bases and J by 6 bases, with 12 bases between them. The length of the CDR3 is 14 residues. CDR3 residues: CASSFSGRVNEQFF. DNA for the CDR3: TGTGCCAGCAGCTTCTCGGGCAGGGTCAATGAGCAGTTCTTC.

This clonotype came up many times. CDR3 bases: TGTGCCAGCAGCTTACCAAGAGGGACAGATACGCAGTATTTT. This gives the protein CASSLPRGTDTQYF. V and J are TRBV7-6 and TRBJ2-3; weak D call: TRBD2 (5 bases). The CDR3 spans 14 residues. The germline V gene encodes CDR1 SGHVS and CDR2 FNYEAQ. V shed 2 bases and J shed 3 bases, with 9 bases lying between them.